The 22 T cell receptor beta chains reported below all come from one sample, sequenced in a study of T cells in Graves' hyperthyroidism and ophthalmopathy. Authors of the study amplified TCR beta CDR3 regions from RNA transcripts. The primer set for the first-round RT-PCR of the TCR CDR3 was HTBI. MiXCR, applied by TCRdb to the multiplex PCR reads, yields one record per CDR3 protein. The sample has fewer than 500,000 distinct CDR3 sequences; roughly 14% are singletons. Material for sequencing was blood. The receptors derive from a man aged 25 to 40 with Graves' hyperthyroidism that later progressed to Graves' ophthalmopathy.

In its sample, this clonotype was seen many times. The rearrangement uses TRBV7-6 and TRBJ2-7, with TRBD1 matching over 11 bases. Germline V gene lookup returns CDR1 SGHVS and CDR2 FNYEAQ. V trimming: 5 bases; J trimming: 2 bases; junction bases outside the gene matches: 5. The CDR3 runs 15 residues. Here the CDR3 reads CASSDPGQGAYEQYF. CDR3 bases: TGTGCCAGCAGCGATCCGGGACAGGGGGCCTACGAGCAGTACTTC.

V usage is TRBV9 and J usage is TRBJ2-7; D may be TRBD1 or TRBD2 (6 bases each). V was cut by 0 bases and J by 0 bases, with 10 bases left in between. The germline gives CDR1 SGDLS, CDR2 YYNGEE. The CDR3 length is 15 residues. The CDR3 is CASSVEGGGSYEQYF. CDR3 bases: TGTGCCAGCAGCGTAGAAGGGGGAGGCTCCTACGAGCAGTACTTC.

This clonotype was recorded many times. The chain combines TRBV5-1 with TRBJ2-5, with 10 bases fitting TRBD2. Trimming at V came to 0 bases and at J to 1 base, leaving 6 bases not matched to a gene. Germline CDR1 and CDR2: SGHRS and YFSETQ. The CDR3 has 17 amino acids. CDR3 amino acids: CASSLAVSSGGQETQYF. As DNA, the CDR3 is TGCGCCAGCAGCTTGGCCGTATCTAGCGGGGGCCAAGAGACCCAGTACTTC.

This clonotype was observed many times. This sequence joins TRBV2 and TRBJ1-1; no definite D call. The CDR3 extends over 15 amino acids. Trimming took 1 base from V and 1 from J, leaving 10 bases between them. CDR1 and CDR2 (germline): SNHLY, FYNNEI. CDR3 loop: CASSEGRPTNTEAFF. For the CDR3, the DNA is TGTGCCAGCAGTGAAGGGCGGCCCACGAACACTGAAGCTTTCTTT.

This clonotype was found many times. The V call is TRBV12-3 or TRBV12-4, the J call TRBJ2-3; maybe TRBD1 (5 bases). The CDR3 is 16 amino acids. Between the trimmed V and J ends, which lost 8 bases and 2 bases, there was a span of 20 bases. CDR3 DNA: TGTGCCAGCTCCTCTATGGGCAGGGTTTTCACAGATACGCAGTATTTT. Its translation: CASSSMGRVFTDTQYF.

On this clonotype: Given a much more abundant clone one base away, this may be a read error. The chain carries TRBV7-9 and TRBJ1-1, with a possible D match to TRBD1 (5 bases). The CDR3 loop spans 17 amino acids. Germline V lookup: CDR1 SEHNR, CDR2 FQNEAQ (reference sequence). In nucleotides, the CDR3 is TGTACCAGCAGCTCTGCCTCACACCTGGACATGAACACTGAAGCTTTCTTT. Protein product: CTSSSASHLDMNTEAFF.

This clonotype was picked up many times. V gene TRBV11-3 combines with J gene TRBJ2-3; either TRBD1 or TRBD2 may supply D (5 bases each). CDR3 length: 13 residues. Germline values: CDR1 SGHNT, CDR2 YENEEA. V was cut by 1 base and J by 5 bases, with 7 bases left in between. The CDR3 DNA reads TGTGCCAGCAGCTTAGCGGGGCGAGATACGCAGTATTTT. Its protein product is CASSLAGRDTQYF.

The genes are TRBV19 and TRBJ1-3; D unclear. V gave up 7 bases and J gave up 4 bases, with 2 bases separating them. Germline lookup yields CDR1 LNHDA and CDR2 SQIVND (reference sequence). This CDR3 comprises 10 residues. The CDR3 sequence is CASIGNTIYF. The DNA of the CDR3 is TGTGCCAGTATCGGAAACACCATATATTTT.

This clonotype appeared many times. V usage is TRBV10-3 and J usage is TRBJ1-2; D not certain. CDR3 length equals 12 residues. V lost 6 bases and J lost 7, with 12 bases in between. From germline, CDR1 is ENHRY and CDR2 SYGVKD. The CDR3 loop reads CAIRVSTGGYTF. In nucleotides, the CDR3 is TGTGCCATCAGAGTCTCCACCGGTGGCTACACCTTC.

The sample holds many counts of this clonotype. The J gene is TRBJ1-1, the V gene TRBV4-2, with 10 bases fitting TRBD1. The CDR3 is made up of 15 amino acids. Germline V gene data show CDR1 as LGHNA and CDR2 as YNFKEQ. Trimming took 7 bases from V and 1 from J; bases not matched to a gene: 6. CDR3 in amino acids: CASTPGQGSNTEAFF. The CDR3 bases are TGTGCCAGCACCCCGGGACAGGGGTCGAACACTGAAGCTTTCTTT.

This clonotype was counted at least ten times. The gene calls are TRBV27 and TRBJ2-1; 13 nucleotides agree with TRBD2. The CDR3 loop spans 15 amino acids. J lost 5 bases, V lost 7 bases, and 5 bases had no gene match. CDR1 MNHEY and CDR2 SMNVEV come from the germline V gene (reference sequence). CDR3 nucleotides: TGTGCCAGCAATGCGGGACTAGCGGGGAACAATGAGCAGTTCTTC. This codes for CASNAGLAGNNEQFF.

As regards this clonotype: A read error may be the cause here, since a much bigger clone is one base away. The conserved final phenylalanine or tryptophan is absent from the CDR3, which likely points to a read error. This chain uses TRBV20-1 with TRBJ2-7, with D possibly matching TRBD2 (7 bases). This CDR3 has 14 residues. V was pared by 8 bases and J by 6 bases, with 23 bases between. Germline CDR1 DFQATT, CDR2 SNEGSKA (reference sequence). The CDR3 sequence: CSSLGGAQRVEQYL. CDR3 coding DNA: TGCAGTTCATTGGGGGGGGCCCAACGGGTCGAGCAGTACCTC.

This chain links TRBV5-1 with TRBJ1-2, with a tentative D call TRBD1 (5 bases). The CDR3 length is 14 residues. Trimming stripped 3 bases from V and 2 bases from J, with 11 bases between. CDR1 is SGHRS and CDR2 is YFSETQ in the germline V gene. The CDR3 loop reads CASSWEGRNYGYTF. The CDR3 nucleotides are TGCGCCAGCAGCTGGGAGGGGCGAAACTATGGCTACACCTTC.

This clonotype showed up just a few times. The V call is TRBV10-3, the J call TRBJ2-7; D might be TRBD1 or TRBD2, each matching 5 bases. The CDR3 is 16 residues long. The germline gives CDR1 ENHRY, CDR2 SYGVKD. Trimming cost V 5 bases and J 0 bases, with 17 bases left between them. CDR3 amino acids: CAISLEWVGTSYEQYF. In DNA form, the CDR3 reads TGTGCCATCAGTCTAGAGTGGGTGGGGACCTCCTACGAGCAGTACTTC.

This clonotype was counted between two and nine times. The V gene is TRBV5-1, the J gene TRBJ2-1, with TRBD2 identical over 8 bases. Trimming took 2 bases from V and 9 from J; bases not matched to a gene: 10. The CDR3 loop spans 15 amino acids. CDR1 is SGHRS and CDR2 is YFSETQ in the germline V gene. DNA for the CDR3: TGCGCCAGCAGCTTAACAGCGGGGGCCGGAGGTGAGCAGTTCTTC. This encodes CASSLTAGAGGEQFF.

The table lists this clonotype with many counts. The chain carries TRBV30 and TRBJ2-1; maybe TRBD1 (5 bases). The CDR3 has 12 residues. Germline CDR1 is GTSNPN and CDR2 is SVGIG (reference sequence). V was pared by 0 bases and J by 8 bases, with 8 bases between. The CDR3 spells CAWSVQADEQFF. The CDR3 bases are TGTGCCTGGAGTGTACAGGCGGATGAGCAGTTCTTC.

This clonotype showed up just a few times. The CDR3 reads CASSMGPAYEQYF. The CDR3 DNA reads as TGTGCCAGTAGTATGGGTCCGGCCTACGAGCAGTACTTC. The chain carries TRBV19 and TRBJ2-7; D gene uncertain. This CDR3 spans 13 amino acids. Trimming shortened V by 3 bases and J by 2 bases, and 8 bases separated the two germline ends. Germline lookup yields CDR1 LNHDA and CDR2 SQIVND (reference sequence).

This clonotype has a count of ten or more. V is TRBV6-2 or TRBV6-3 and J is TRBJ1-5; 7 nucleotides line up with TRBD1. J gave up 3 bases and V 4 bases, and 3 bases lay outside the gene matches. The CDR3 runs to 14 residues. Germline V gene data show CDR1 as MNHEY and CDR2 as SVGEGT. The chain's CDR3 is CASSWDRDNQPQHF. The CDR3 region has the DNA TGTGCCAGCAGTTGGGACAGAGACAATCAGCCCCAGCATTTT.

This chain joins TRBV4-1 and TRBJ1-2, with TRBD1 matching over 9 bases. This CDR3 region has 16 residues. V was clipped by 1 base and J by 4 bases; unmatched bases: 7. The germline V gene has CDR1 MGHRA and CDR2 YSYEKL. This CDR3 reads CASSQVRQGGVYGYTF. CDR3 bases: TGCGCCAGCAGCCAAGTACGACAGGGGGGGGTCTATGGCTACACCTTC.

In this sample, this clonotype turned up once. V usage is TRBV10-2 and J usage is TRBJ2-5; a possible D gene is TRBD1 (7 bases). The V and J ends lost 4 bases and 5 bases respectively, with 23 bases between them. The CDR3 sequence is 17 residues long. Germline CDR1 reads WSHSY; CDR2 reads SAAADI. CDR3 DNA: TGCGCCAGCAGTGGAGGGCCGGCAGGGGGGCCATTGGAGACCCAGTACTTC. This encodes CASSGGPAGGPLETQYF.

This clonotype was picked up many times. The chain couples TRBV2 to TRBJ2-1; D possibly corresponds to TRBD2 (6 bases). V gave up 3 bases and J gave up 7 bases, with 13 bases separating them. Germline loops: CDR1 SNHLY, CDR2 FYNNEI. This CDR3 is 14 amino acids long. This CDR3 is CASSEVREENEQFF. Here the CDR3 DNA reads TGTGCCAGCAGTGAGGTCAGGGAGGAGAATGAGCAGTTCTTC.

This clonotype was observed many times. The J gene is TRBJ2-1, the V gene TRBV12-5; 7 bases match TRBD1. The CDR3 is 14 amino acids. Germline V gene data show CDR1 as LGHNT and CDR2 as FRNRAP. The trim removed 2 bases at V and 6 bases at J, leaving 4 bases unmatched. This CDR3 reads CASGLIGTVNEQFF. The CDR3 bases are TGTGCTAGTGGTTTGATAGGGACAGTCAATGAGCAGTTCTTC.